Listed here are 23 T cell receptor beta chains from one sample, sequenced in a study of blood T cell repertoires in COVID-19. Some clones are missing from TCRdb's copy, which holds only in-frame ones; the method was immunoSEQ multiplex PCR. The table includes roughly 230,000 clones, nearly 90% detected once. The sequenced sample was peripheral blood. The receptors derive from a woman aged 60 to 75 with COVID-19, enrolled during active disease.

This clone was seen just once. The rearrangement joins TRBV14 to TRBJ1-4; unclear D gene. Germline V gene lookup returns CDR1 SGHDN and CDR2 FVKESK. V lost 4 bases and J lost 8, with 14 bases in between. The CDR3 runs to 14 residues. CDR3 loop: CASSPWEDREKLFF. The CDR3 bases are TGTGCCAGCAGCCCCTGGGAGGATAGGGAAAAACTGTTTTTT.

Details on this clone: Additional DNA sequences in this sample encode the identical CDR3. The chain has TRBV19 and TRBJ1-6; no clear D. Per the germline V gene, CDR1 is LNHDA and CDR2 is SQIVND (reference sequence). The CDR3 has 15 amino acids. V was trimmed by 3 bases and J by 0 bases, leaving 6 bases between them. CDR3 nucleotide sequence: TGTGCCAGTAGTATTAAGAGCTCCTATAATTCACCCCTCCACTTT. This gives the protein CASSIKSSYNSPLHF.

The chain recombines TRBV19 with TRBJ2-4; 8 bases fit TRBD1. The CDR3 runs 15 residues. Germline V lookup: CDR1 LNHDA, CDR2 SQIVND (reference sequence). J was trimmed by 7 bases and V by 1 base; bases with no gene match: 6. CDR3 coding DNA: TGTGCCAGTAGTATAGGACGACAGGGGTACAACATTCAGTACTTC. It codes for CASSIGRQGYNIQYF.

This chain links TRBV19 with TRBJ2-7, with D possibly TRBD2 on 5 matching bases. V lost 1 base to trimming and J lost 5 bases, with 18 bases between them. Germline V lookup: CDR1 LNHDA, CDR2 SQIVND (reference sequence). The CDR3 is 16 amino acids. In nucleotides, the CDR3 is TGTGCCAGTAGTATAGGTTCTACCCTTCCCGGGAACGAGCAGTACTTC. This codes for CASSIGSTLPGNEQYF.

The chain links TRBV29-1 to TRBJ1-1; 7 bases map to TRBD1. V lost 7 bases and J lost 6; bases outside the gene matches: 5. The CDR3 has 11 residues. In germline, CDR1 is SQVTM, CDR2 ANQGSEA. The CDR3, as DNA: TGCAGCGCCTCCGGGACAGCTGAAGCTTTCTTT. Translation: CSASGTAEAFF.

The J gene is TRBJ1-2, the V gene TRBV7-2; D might be TRBD1 (5 bases). V gave up 1 base and J gave up 5 bases, with 5 bases separating them. This CDR3 region has 12 residues. In germline, CDR1 is SGHTA, CDR2 FQGNSA. The CDR3 reads CASSLEGYGYTF. The CDR3 nucleotides read TGTGCCAGCAGCTTAGAGGGGTATGGCTACACCTTC.

The rearrangement joins TRBV5-1 to TRBJ1-5; TRBD1 agrees at 7 bases. CDR1 SGHRS and CDR2 YFSETQ come from the germline V gene. This CDR3 region has 14 residues. Trimming at V came to 4 bases and at J to 4 bases, leaving 5 bases not matched to a gene. In DNA form, the CDR3 reads TGCGCCAGCAGCACCGGGACAGAAAATCAGCCCCAGCATTTT. It is translated as CASSTGTENQPQHF. Full variable domain (rest looked up from reference TRBV5-1 and TRBJ1-5): KAGVTQTPRYLIKTRGQQVTLSCSPISGHRSVSWYQQTPGQGLQFLFEYFSETQRNKGNFPGRFSGRQFSNSRSEMNVSTLELGDSALYLCASSTGTENQPQHFGDGTRLSIL.

The CDR3 DNA reads TGTGCCAGCAGCCGAACGGTCCGAGGAAACACCATATATTTT. Amino acids: CASSRTVRGNTIYF. This chain connects TRBV6-5 to TRBJ1-3, with unresolved D. Germline V gene lookup returns CDR1 MNHEY and CDR2 SVGAGI. V dropped 6 bases and J dropped 4 bases, with 13 bases sitting between them. CDR3 length: 14 amino acids.

This clone has only a few counts. The rearrangement joins TRBV4-2 to TRBJ1-1, with a weak D call TRBD1 (5 bases). The CDR3 spans 17 residues. The V gene lost 0 bases and the J gene lost 2 bases, with 16 bases spanning the gap. Germline V gene data show CDR1 as LGHNA and CDR2 as YNFKEQ. CDR3 sequence reads: CASSQDSYAGVNTEAFF. The CDR3 coding sequence is TGTGCCAGCAGCCAAGATTCTTACGCGGGGGTTAACACTGAAGCTTTCTTT.

The sample holds a few counts of this clone. The J gene is TRBJ1-1, the V gene TRBV27; 7 bases align to TRBD1. The V and J ends lost 10 bases and 0 bases, in that order; junction bases with no gene match: 14. The CDR3 has 16 amino acids. Germline lookup yields CDR1 MNHEY and CDR2 SMNVEV (reference sequence). In DNA, the CDR3 is TGTGCCAAGAAACAGGGGCCTCGGCAACTGAACACTGAAGCTTTCTTT. Translated, it gives CAKKQGPRQLNTEAFF.

The chain carries TRBV4-3 and TRBJ2-3; TRBD2 aligns across 9 bases. This CDR3 comprises 18 residues. Losses at the gene ends were 0 bases for V and 2 bases for J; bases not matched to a gene: 9. Germline values: CDR1 LGHNA, CDR2 YSLEER. The CDR3: CASSQDLLAGSATDTQYF. The CDR3 DNA reads TGCGCCAGCAGCCAAGATCTCCTAGCGGGGTCTGCCACAGATACGCAGTATTTT.

V and J are TRBV4-2 and TRBJ2-7, with 11 nucleotides matching TRBD2. CDR3 length: 18 residues. V gave up 4 bases and J gave up 2 bases; unmatched junction bases: 13. Per germline, CDR1 LGHNA and CDR2 YNFKEQ. The CDR3 reads CASSPMDSGGAFPYEQYF. CDR3 DNA: TGTGCCAGCAGCCCTATGGATAGCGGGGGGGCTTTCCCCTACGAGCAGTACTTC.

CDR3 DNA: TGTGCCAGCAGACGGACAGGGACCTATGGCTACACCTTC. This sequence encodes CASRRTGTYGYTF. The gene calls are TRBV5-6 and TRBJ1-2; 8 nucleotides line up with TRBD1. CDR1 is SGHDT and CDR2 is YYEEEE in the germline V gene. The CDR3 spans 13 residues. J lost 4 bases, V lost 5 bases, and 4 bases had no gene match.

The chain is built from TRBV7-2 and TRBJ2-2, with 7 bases matching TRBD1. J gave up 3 bases and V 4 bases, and 11 bases lay outside the gene matches. Germline CDR1 SGHTA, CDR2 FQGNSA. CDR3 length equals 17 residues. CDR3 in DNA: TGTGCCAGCAGCTCACTAAGACAGGGCGCTTACACCGGGGAGCTGTTTTTT. Its translation is CASSSLRQGAYTGELFF.

The rearrangement joins TRBV7-8 to TRBJ1-1, with D possibly matching TRBD1 (5 bases). The CDR3 length is 15 residues. The germline V gene encodes CDR1 SGHVS and CDR2 FQNEAQ. The V end was cut by 1 base, the J end by 4 bases, with 13 bases between. As DNA, the CDR3 is TGTGCCAGCAGCTTAGAGTCCAGGGAGGGCACTGAAGCTTTCTTT. Translation: CASSLESREGTEAFF. Full variable domain (outside the CDR3, taken from reference TRBV7-8 and TRBJ1-1): GAGVSQSPRYKVAKRGQDVALRCDPISGHVSLFWYQQALGQGPEFLTYFQNEAQLDKSGLPSDRFFAERPEGSVSTLKIQRTQQEDSAVYLCASSLESREGTEAFFGQGTRLTVV.

The chain combines TRBV7-2 with TRBJ2-5; D is possibly TRBD1 (5 bases). Between the trimmed V and J ends, which lost 6 bases and 4 bases, there was a span of 15 bases. The CDR3 is 14 amino acids. CDR1 SGHTA and CDR2 FQGNSA come from the germline V gene. Written as DNA, the CDR3 is TGTGCCAGCAGTCCGATCAGGGCAGGAGAGACCCAGTACTTC. This sequence encodes CASSPIRAGETQYF. The full variable domain, its missing parts supplied by reference TRBV7-2 and TRBJ2-5, is GAGVSQSPSNKVTEKGKDVELRCDPISGHTALYWYRQSLGQGLEFLIYFQGNSAPDKSGLPSDRFSAERTGGSVSTLTIQRTQQEDSAVYLCASSPIRAGETQYFGPGTRLLVL.

The J gene is TRBJ2-5, the V gene TRBV19; 12 nucleotides line up with TRBD2. The CDR3 has 17 amino acids. Losses at the gene ends were 5 bases for V and 2 bases for J; bases not matched to a gene: 9. The germline gives CDR1 LNHDA, CDR2 SQIVND (reference sequence). This CDR3 reads CASSESKLAGGQETQYF. CDR3 nucleotide sequence: TGTGCCAGTAGTGAGTCCAAACTAGCGGGGGGACAAGAGACCCAGTACTTC. Combining the CDR3 with reference TRBV19 and TRBJ2-5 gives the whole variable domain DGGITQSPKYLFRKEGQNVTLSCEQNLNHDAMYWYRQDPGQGLRLIYYSQIVNDFQKGDIAEGYSVSREKKESFPLTVTSAQKNPTAFYLCASSESKLAGGQETQYFGPGTRLLVL.

The chain carries TRBV11-2 and TRBJ2-3; no clear D gene. CDR1 is SGHAT and CDR2 is FQNNGV in the germline V gene. There are 14 residues in the CDR3. Trimming took 2 bases from V and 1 from J, leaving 7 bases between them. CDR3 coding DNA: TGTGCCAGCAGCTTAACACACGGCACAGATACGCAGTATTTT. This translates into CASSLTHGTDTQYF.

J is TRBJ1-1 and V is TRBV7-2; D is unclear. Trimming took 1 base from V and 4 from J, leaving 7 bases between them. CDR1 SGHTA and CDR2 FQGNSA come from the germline V gene. The CDR3 extends over 13 amino acids. The CDR3 loop is CASSLVEGTEAFF. CDR3 in DNA: TGTGCCAGCAGCTTAGTAGAGGGCACTGAAGCTTTCTTT.

The chain joins TRBV5-5 to TRBJ2-3; TRBD1 matches 11 bases. The CDR3 has 14 amino acids. J was trimmed by 6 bases and V by 3 bases; bases with no gene match: 3. The germline CDR1 and CDR2 sequences are SGHKS and YYEKEE (reference sequence). The CDR3 nucleotides are TGTGCCAGCAGCTGGGACAGGGGGGTCGATACGCAGTATTTT. As protein: CASSWDRGVDTQYF.

V is TRBV6-1 and J is TRBJ1-5; D is unclear. With 1 base removed from V and 7 bases from J, the gap between germline ends came to 8 bases. CDR1 and CDR2 from the germline V gene are MNHNS and SASEGT. This CDR3 is built from 13 residues. CDR3 DNA: TGTGCCAGCAGTGAAGGACTTTGGCAGCCCCAGCATTTT. Protein sequence: CASSEGLWQPQHF.

J is TRBJ2-7 and V is TRBV6-6; 9 bases map to TRBD2. Germline CDR1 MNHNY, CDR2 SVGAGI (reference sequence). CDR3 size: 16 residues. With 7 bases clipped from V and 0 bases from J, the junction kept 10 bases outside the gene matches. This CDR3 is CASTTSSGMASYEQYF. In DNA form, the CDR3 reads TGTGCCAGCACAACCTCTAGCGGGATGGCCTCCTACGAGCAGTACTTC.

This rearrangement joins TRBV9 to TRBJ1-1, with D perhaps matching TRBD1 (5 bases). With 4 bases removed from V and 1 base from J, the gap between germline ends came to 14 bases. CDR3 length: 15 amino acids. Germline CDR1 and CDR2: SGDLS and YYNGEE. CDR3 residues: CASSLTGGSNTEAFF. The DNA of the CDR3 is TGTGCCAGCAGCTTAACGGGGGGATCGAACACTGAAGCTTTCTTT.